Below, 28 T cell receptor beta chains from the same sample are listed, as sequenced in a study of blood T cell repertoires in COVID-19 (dated by TCRdb to 2018 to 2021). The library was prepared using the immunoSEQ multiplex PCR assay. This immuneACCESS table, as held by TCRdb, lists in-frame sequences with V and J called but not all clones. Of the missing ones, under half trace to an unresolved V gene in checked studies; the others have no known cause. The sample table contains hundreds of thousands of clones; only one count was recorded for under 90% of them. The ten largest clones take up about 4.5% of the sample. Sequencing was done on a sample of peripheral blood. Receptors were obtained from a man aged 50 to 59 with acute or convalescent COVID-19.

V is TRBV30 and J is TRBJ1-1; no clear D gene. The length of the CDR3 is 13 residues. Germline V gives CDR1 GTSNPN, CDR2 SVGIG (reference sequence). Trimming pared 0 bases from V and 6 bases from J, leaving 11 bases between. CDR3 in amino acids: CAWSVMRLAEAFF. CDR3 DNA sequence: TGTGCCTGGAGTGTAATGCGTTTGGCTGAAGCTTTCTTT.

This clone was seen a single time. V usage is TRBV7-9 and J usage is TRBJ2-1; D remains ambiguous. The CDR3 has 15 amino acids. Germline-derived CDR1 and CDR2 are SEHNR and FQNEAQ (reference sequence). V lost 7 bases and J lost 3, with 16 bases in between. CDR3 amino acids: CASTRAVGSYNEQFF. The CDR3 DNA sequence: TGTGCCAGCACCCGCGCGGTAGGCAGCTACAATGAGCAGTTCTTC. Full variable domain (missing parts from reference TRBV7-9 and TRBJ2-1): DTGVSQNPRHKITKRGQNVTFRCDPISEHNRLYWYRQTLGQGPEFLTYFQNEAQLEKSRLLSDRFSAERPKGSFSTLEIQRTEQGDSAMYLCASTRAVGSYNEQFFGPGTRLTVL.

The V call is TRBV14, the J call TRBJ2-6, with TRBD1 as a possible D gene (6 bases). With 4 bases removed from V and 0 bases from J, the gap between germline ends came to 7 bases. CDR1 is SGHDN, CDR2 FVKESK, per germline. The CDR3 runs 15 residues. In DNA form, the CDR3 reads TGTGCCAGCAGCCTAGGGGGCTCTGGGGCCAACGTCCTGACTTTC. Amino acids: CASSLGGSGANVLTF.

Only a few counts were recorded for this clone. V is TRBV3-1 (or the pseudogene TRBV3-2) and J is TRBJ1-1; possibly TRBD1 for D (5 bases). The germline gives CDR1 LGHDT, CDR2 YNNKEL (reference sequence). The CDR3 extends over 14 amino acids. The V gene lost 2 bases and the J gene lost 0 bases, with 7 bases spanning the gap. CDR3 in DNA: TGTGCCAGCAGCCAACAGGGTCTGAACACTGAAGCTTTCTTT. This gives the protein CASSQQGLNTEAFF.

This chain uses TRBV2 with TRBJ1-1; D not certain. V gave up 7 bases and J gave up 0 bases, with 15 bases separating them. This CDR3 region has 15 residues. The germline V gene encodes CDR1 SNHLY and CDR2 FYNNEI. The CDR3 bases are TGTGCCAGCAAACTAACCGAGGCACTGAACACTGAAGCTTTCTTT. This gives the protein CASKLTEALNTEAFF. Together with reference TRBV2 and TRBJ1-1, the CDR3 gives the full variable domain: EPEVTQTPSHQVTQMGQEVILRCVPISNHLYFYWYRQILGQKVEFLVSFYNNEISEKSEIFDDQFSVERPDGSNFTLKIRSTKLEDSAMYFCASKLTEALNTEAFFGQGTRLTVV.

The chain couples TRBV25-1 to TRBJ1-6; weak D call: TRBD1 (6 bases). The CDR3 runs to 14 residues. The V gene lost 2 bases and the J gene lost 7 bases, with 9 bases spanning the gap. CDR1 and CDR2 from the germline V gene are MGHDK and SYGVNS. Written as DNA, the CDR3 is TGTGCCAGCAGTGAAGGACAGCTAAATTCACCCCTCCACTTT. It is translated as CASSEGQLNSPLHF.

The chain uses TRBV19 and TRBJ1-1; D ambiguous. The CDR3 is made up of 16 amino acids. Germline values: CDR1 LNHDA, CDR2 SQIVND (reference sequence). Trimming stripped 3 bases from V and 3 bases from J, with 17 bases between. CDR3 DNA sequence: TGTGCCAGTAGTATCCATGCGCAAACCGGGGACACTGAAGCTTTCTTT. Residues: CASSIHAQTGDTEAFF.

CDR3 region: CASSTTGGSYNEQFF. CDR3 nucleotide sequence: TGTGCCAGCAGCACAACAGGGGGTTCCTACAATGAGCAGTTCTTC. The chain couples TRBV9 to TRBJ2-1; 8 bases are a match to TRBD1. V dropped 4 bases and J dropped 1; count of bases not matched to a gene: 4. The CDR3 spans 15 residues. Germline CDR1 reads SGDLS; CDR2 reads YYNGEE.

The chain is built from TRBV12-3 or TRBV12-4 and TRBJ1-1; perhaps TRBD1 as D (5 bases). V gave up 0 bases and J gave up 7 bases, with 6 bases separating them. The CDR3 sequence is 12 residues long. In DNA, the CDR3 is TGTGCCAGCAGTTTAGCGCAGGGTGAAGCTTTCTTT. This codes for CASSLAQGEAFF.

The J gene is TRBJ1-4, the V gene TRBV18; D is uncertain. CDR1 is KGHSH, CDR2 LQKENI, per germline. The V end was cut by 2 bases, the J end by 6 bases, with 13 bases between. This CDR3 has 15 residues. The CDR3 loop reads CASSPDLTVYEKLFF. The CDR3 region has the DNA TGTGCCAGCTCACCAGATTTAACAGTTTATGAAAAACTGTTTTTT.

The V gene is TRBV30, the J gene TRBJ2-7; D might be TRBD1 (5 bases). Trimming removed 0 bases from V and 2 bases from J, with 8 bases in between. Looked up from germline, CDR1 is GTSNPN and CDR2 is SVGIG (reference sequence). The CDR3 is made up of 13 amino acids. The CDR3 nucleotides are TGTGCCTGGAGTGTTCAGGGCCCCTACGAGCAGTACTTC. It codes for CAWSVQGPYEQYF.

This clone was observed once. This chain joins TRBV5-1 and TRBJ2-3; D uncertain. Trimming stripped 1 base from V and 1 base from J, with 7 bases between. This CDR3 comprises 14 residues. Germline assignment: CDR1 SGHRS and CDR2 YFSETQ. Here the CDR3 DNA reads TGCGCCAGCAGCTTGACCGCGGGCACAGATACGCAGTATTTT. It specifies CASSLTAGTDTQYF.

The V gene is TRBV5-1, the J gene TRBJ1-6, with 8 bases aligning to TRBD1. CDR1 SGHRS and CDR2 YFSETQ come from the germline V gene. The junction had 5 bases not matched to a gene; V was cut back by 4 bases and J by 5 bases. There are 15 residues in the CDR3. CDR3 sequence: CASSPSTGDNSPLHF. The CDR3 DNA is TGCGCCAGCAGCCCCTCGACAGGGGATAATTCACCCCTCCACTTT.

The rearrangement joins TRBV5-1 to TRBJ2-5, with D maybe TRBD1 (6 bases). CDR1 and CDR2 (germline): SGHRS, YFSETQ. This CDR3 is built from 13 residues. V lost 8 bases and J 4 bases, leaving 15 bases between the germline ends. The DNA for the CDR3 is TGCGCCAGTTCTCAGGGGATGGCAGAGACCCAGTACTTC. Protein sequence: CASSQGMAETQYF.

This chain joins TRBV6-6 and TRBJ1-5; 11 bases fit TRBD1. The junction had 12 bases not matched to a gene; V was cut back by 6 bases and J by 8 bases. The CDR3 has 16 amino acids. In germline, CDR1 is MNHNY, CDR2 SVGAGI (reference sequence). DNA for the CDR3: TGTGCCAGCAGCCCCGGACAGGGGGCCTCCGTTGAGCCCCAGCATTTT. As protein: CASSPGQGASVEPQHF.

The chain employs TRBV5-5 and TRBJ1-6, with D uncertain. CDR3 length equals 12 residues. Trimming left V 0 bases short and J 13 bases short, with 8 bases between. From germline, CDR1 is SGHKS and CDR2 YYEKEE (reference sequence). The DNA of the CDR3 is TGTGCCAGCAGCTTGGGGGGAGTGCCCCTCCACTTT. Residues: CASSLGGVPLHF.

The CDR3 protein is CASSGTGGSGANVLTF. Here the CDR3 DNA reads TGCGCCAGCAGCGGGACAGGGGGCTCTGGGGCCAACGTCCTGACTTTC. V gene TRBV5-1 combines with J gene TRBJ2-6, with 11 bases fitting TRBD1. V lost 4 bases to trimming and J lost 0 bases; unmatched junction nucleotides: 0. Germline V CDR1 and CDR2: SGHRS, YFSETQ. CDR3 size: 16 residues.

In this sample, this clone turned up a few times. J is TRBJ2-1 and V is TRBV19; perhaps TRBD1 as D (5 bases). The CDR3 is 15 residues long. The germline CDR1 and CDR2 sequences are LNHDA and SQIVND (reference sequence). V lost 5 bases to trimming and J lost 0 bases, with 11 bases between them. The CDR3 loop is CASSSDSVSYNEQFF. CDR3 nucleotides: TGTGCCAGTAGTTCAGACAGCGTCTCCTACAATGAGCAGTTCTTC.

The chain combines TRBV6-5 with TRBJ1-4; D gene uncertain. This CDR3 has 13 residues. V was trimmed by 2 bases and J by 4 bases, leaving 5 bases between them. CDR1 is MNHEY, CDR2 SVGAGI, per germline. The CDR3 DNA sequence: TGTGCCAGCAGTTACGGCCTTAATGAAAAACTGTTTTTT. It specifies CASSYGLNEKLFF.

V and J are TRBV18 and TRBJ2-2, with a possible D match to TRBD1 (6 bases). Trimming took off 3 bases at V and 0 bases at J, with 14 bases between the two ends. Germline-derived CDR1 and CDR2 are KGHSH and LQKENI. This CDR3 is built from 17 residues. CDR3 coding DNA: TGTGCCAGCTCACCGTCTTCGACAGGTTCGAACACCGGGGAGCTGTTTTTT. It codes for CASSPSSTGSNTGELFF.

In DNA, the CDR3 is TGCGCCAGCCGACAGGGAGCGGACACCGGGGAGCTGTTTTTT. Protein sequence: CASRQGADTGELFF. The rearrangement uses TRBV10-2 and TRBJ2-2, with 7 nucleotides matching TRBD1. The trim removed 8 bases at V and 3 bases at J, leaving 6 bases unmatched. The germline CDR1 and CDR2 sequences are WSHSY and SAAADI. The CDR3 extends over 14 amino acids.

V usage is TRBV29-1 and J usage is TRBJ1-2; D not certain. The CDR3 totals 13 residues. Germline CDR1 and CDR2: SQVTM and ANQGSEA. Trimming pared 2 bases from V and 8 bases from J, leaving 15 bases between. CDR3 DNA sequence: TGCAGCGTTGAAAATCCGTTTACGAGGGGCTACACCTTC. It yields the protein CSVENPFTRGYTF.

V is TRBV9 and J is TRBJ2-3, with 12 bases aligning to TRBD2. The CDR3 spans 18 residues. CDR1 and CDR2 from the germline V gene are SGDLS and YYNGEE. The V and J ends lost 0 bases and 1 base, in that order; junction bases with no gene match: 6. The CDR3 loop reads CASSVVASGGAGTDTQYF. CDR3 nucleotides: TGTGCCAGCAGCGTAGTGGCTAGCGGGGGGGCCGGCACAGATACGCAGTATTTT.

This rearrangement joins TRBV14 to TRBJ1-1; D unclear. Trimming pared 0 bases from V and 1 base from J, leaving 9 bases between. The V gene's germline CDR1 is SGHDN and CDR2 FVKESK. CDR3 length: 15 amino acids. The CDR3 here is CASSQDPRQNTEAFF. CDR3 sequence (DNA): TGTGCCAGCAGCCAAGACCCCAGGCAGAACACTGAAGCTTTCTTT.

V and J are TRBV5-4 and TRBJ1-6, with D hard to call. This CDR3 comprises 13 residues. The germline V and J ends were trimmed by 0 bases and 7 bases, with 5 bases remaining between them. CDR1 is SGHNT and CDR2 is YYREEE in the germline V gene (reference sequence). The CDR3 protein is CASSLGSNSPLHF. CDR3 DNA sequence: TGTGCCAGCAGCTTGGGGAGCAATTCACCCCTCCACTTT.

V is TRBV6-5 and J is TRBJ1-5; D gene unclear. Germline V gives CDR1 MNHEY, CDR2 SVGAGI. V dropped 7 bases and J dropped 2 bases, with 12 bases sitting between them. This CDR3 is built from 14 residues. CDR3 bases: TGTGCCAGCAAGAGGGAAGCGGGCAATCAGCCCCAGCATTTT. Protein: CASKREAGNQPQHF.

As DNA, the CDR3 is TGTGCCAGCAGCTCACCCGTCGGTGAGCAGTACTTC. This encodes CASSSPVGEQYF. The V call is TRBV6-2 or TRBV6-3, the J call TRBJ2-7, with D unresolved. The CDR3 runs to 12 residues. Germline CDR1 MNHEY, CDR2 SVGEGT. V was trimmed by 6 bases and J by 7 bases, leaving 13 bases between them.

A few counts support this clone. The chain recombines TRBV2 with TRBJ1-5; 8 nucleotides agree with TRBD1. Germline CDR1 is SNHLY and CDR2 is FYNNEI. The CDR3 totals 15 residues. After removal of 7 bases from V and 6 bases from J, the junction contained 11 bases not matched to a gene. This CDR3 reads CASTQGQGAGQPQHF. In DNA, the CDR3 is TGTGCCAGCACCCAGGGCCAGGGGGCGGGTCAGCCCCAGCATTTT.